These 8 T cell receptor beta chains originate from one sample sequenced in a study of PD-L1 blockade in urothelial cancer. Clones were read by immunoSEQ multiplex PCR, and TCRdb kept only the in-frame ones, dropping some. The sample comprises 68,000 or so clones, roughly 76% of which are singletons, and under 7.5% rests with the top ten. The time point was: pretreatment peripheral blood. Source: PBMCs, taken around atezolizumab (anti-PD-L1) treatment. These receptors were collected from a man in his 70s with urothelial cancer.

For the CDR3, the DNA is TGCGCCAGCGGATTTACAGGAACGAACACCGGGGAGCTGTTTTTT. Amino acid sequence: CASGFTGTNTGELFF. The chain carries TRBV5-1 and TRBJ2-2; maybe TRBD1 (5 bases). Per the germline V gene, CDR1 is SGHRS and CDR2 is YFSETQ. This CDR3 is 15 amino acids long. Between the trimmed V and J ends, which lost 7 bases and 0 bases, there was a span of 13 bases.

The V gene is TRBV5-6, the J gene TRBJ2-7; no definite D call. Trimming left V 4 bases short and J 9 bases short, with 11 bases between. This CDR3 is built from 11 residues. Germline CDR1 and CDR2: SGHDT and YYEEEE. In DNA, the CDR3 is TGTGCCAGCAGCACTGGTCGGGTGCAGTACTTC. Translating it yields CASSTGRVQYF.

The chain recombines TRBV7-9 with TRBJ1-2, with TRBD1 identical over 7 bases. The germline CDR1 and CDR2 sequences are SEHNR and FQNEAQ (reference sequence). The ends lost 5 bases at V and 4 bases at J; junction bases unmatched: 7. This CDR3 is 14 amino acids long. CDR3: CASSPGTAIYGYTF. For the CDR3, the DNA is TGTGCCAGCAGCCCCGGGACAGCCATCTATGGCTACACCTTC. Full variable domain (missing parts from reference TRBV7-9 and TRBJ1-2): DTGVSQNPRHKITKRGQNVTFRCDPISEHNRLYWYRQTLGQGPEFLTYFQNEAQLEKSRLLSDRFSAERPKGSFSTLEIQRTEQGDSAMYLCASSPGTAIYGYTFGSGTRLTVV.

This rearrangement joins TRBV19 to TRBJ1-2; D is perhaps TRBD1 (6 bases). The germline gives CDR1 LNHDA, CDR2 SQIVND (reference sequence). CDR3 size: 13 residues. Trimming took off 10 bases at V and 4 bases at J, with 16 bases between the two ends. The CDR3 nucleotides are TGTGCCACCACACCGACAGGCTTCTATGGCTACACCTTC. Translating gives CATTPTGFYGYTF.

The J gene is TRBJ2-1, the V gene TRBV4-1, with 10 bases lining up with TRBD2. The J segment lost 3 bases and the V segment lost 1 base, leaving 3 bases of the junction unmatched. This CDR3 contains 16 residues. The germline gives CDR1 MGHRA, CDR2 YSYEKL. DNA for the CDR3: TGCGCCAGCAGCCAAGTTCAGCGGGGGGGCTACAATGAGCAGTTCTTC. Protein product: CASSQVQRGGYNEQFF.

The chain employs TRBV5-4 and TRBJ2-3, with 11 nucleotides matching TRBD2. Germline CDR1 is SGHNT and CDR2 is YYREEE (reference sequence). Trimming removed 2 bases from V and 5 bases from J; junction bases left unmatched: 4. The CDR3 has 15 residues. CDR3: CASSFSGGAGDTQYF. The CDR3 DNA reads as TGTGCCAGCAGCTTTAGCGGGGGGGCAGGAGATACGCAGTATTTT.

The chain is built from TRBV6-6 and TRBJ1-5; no firm D call. The V end was cut by 2 bases, the J end by 4 bases, with 6 bases between. Germline V CDR1 and CDR2: MNHNY, SVGAGI (reference sequence). This CDR3 has 13 amino acids. CDR3 in amino acids: CASSYGRNQPQHF. CDR3 sequence (DNA): TGTGCCAGCAGTTACGGGAGAAATCAGCCCCAGCATTTT.

This chain joins TRBV6-5 and TRBJ1-1; D uncertain. V was shortened by 6 bases and J by 1 base, with 15 bases between the two germline ends. Per germline, CDR1 MNHEY and CDR2 SVGAGI. There are 15 residues in the CDR3. Written as DNA, the CDR3 is TGTGCCAGCAGCCGTAGAACAGTGCAGAACACTGAAGCTTTCTTT. Translated, it gives CASSRRTVQNTEAFF.